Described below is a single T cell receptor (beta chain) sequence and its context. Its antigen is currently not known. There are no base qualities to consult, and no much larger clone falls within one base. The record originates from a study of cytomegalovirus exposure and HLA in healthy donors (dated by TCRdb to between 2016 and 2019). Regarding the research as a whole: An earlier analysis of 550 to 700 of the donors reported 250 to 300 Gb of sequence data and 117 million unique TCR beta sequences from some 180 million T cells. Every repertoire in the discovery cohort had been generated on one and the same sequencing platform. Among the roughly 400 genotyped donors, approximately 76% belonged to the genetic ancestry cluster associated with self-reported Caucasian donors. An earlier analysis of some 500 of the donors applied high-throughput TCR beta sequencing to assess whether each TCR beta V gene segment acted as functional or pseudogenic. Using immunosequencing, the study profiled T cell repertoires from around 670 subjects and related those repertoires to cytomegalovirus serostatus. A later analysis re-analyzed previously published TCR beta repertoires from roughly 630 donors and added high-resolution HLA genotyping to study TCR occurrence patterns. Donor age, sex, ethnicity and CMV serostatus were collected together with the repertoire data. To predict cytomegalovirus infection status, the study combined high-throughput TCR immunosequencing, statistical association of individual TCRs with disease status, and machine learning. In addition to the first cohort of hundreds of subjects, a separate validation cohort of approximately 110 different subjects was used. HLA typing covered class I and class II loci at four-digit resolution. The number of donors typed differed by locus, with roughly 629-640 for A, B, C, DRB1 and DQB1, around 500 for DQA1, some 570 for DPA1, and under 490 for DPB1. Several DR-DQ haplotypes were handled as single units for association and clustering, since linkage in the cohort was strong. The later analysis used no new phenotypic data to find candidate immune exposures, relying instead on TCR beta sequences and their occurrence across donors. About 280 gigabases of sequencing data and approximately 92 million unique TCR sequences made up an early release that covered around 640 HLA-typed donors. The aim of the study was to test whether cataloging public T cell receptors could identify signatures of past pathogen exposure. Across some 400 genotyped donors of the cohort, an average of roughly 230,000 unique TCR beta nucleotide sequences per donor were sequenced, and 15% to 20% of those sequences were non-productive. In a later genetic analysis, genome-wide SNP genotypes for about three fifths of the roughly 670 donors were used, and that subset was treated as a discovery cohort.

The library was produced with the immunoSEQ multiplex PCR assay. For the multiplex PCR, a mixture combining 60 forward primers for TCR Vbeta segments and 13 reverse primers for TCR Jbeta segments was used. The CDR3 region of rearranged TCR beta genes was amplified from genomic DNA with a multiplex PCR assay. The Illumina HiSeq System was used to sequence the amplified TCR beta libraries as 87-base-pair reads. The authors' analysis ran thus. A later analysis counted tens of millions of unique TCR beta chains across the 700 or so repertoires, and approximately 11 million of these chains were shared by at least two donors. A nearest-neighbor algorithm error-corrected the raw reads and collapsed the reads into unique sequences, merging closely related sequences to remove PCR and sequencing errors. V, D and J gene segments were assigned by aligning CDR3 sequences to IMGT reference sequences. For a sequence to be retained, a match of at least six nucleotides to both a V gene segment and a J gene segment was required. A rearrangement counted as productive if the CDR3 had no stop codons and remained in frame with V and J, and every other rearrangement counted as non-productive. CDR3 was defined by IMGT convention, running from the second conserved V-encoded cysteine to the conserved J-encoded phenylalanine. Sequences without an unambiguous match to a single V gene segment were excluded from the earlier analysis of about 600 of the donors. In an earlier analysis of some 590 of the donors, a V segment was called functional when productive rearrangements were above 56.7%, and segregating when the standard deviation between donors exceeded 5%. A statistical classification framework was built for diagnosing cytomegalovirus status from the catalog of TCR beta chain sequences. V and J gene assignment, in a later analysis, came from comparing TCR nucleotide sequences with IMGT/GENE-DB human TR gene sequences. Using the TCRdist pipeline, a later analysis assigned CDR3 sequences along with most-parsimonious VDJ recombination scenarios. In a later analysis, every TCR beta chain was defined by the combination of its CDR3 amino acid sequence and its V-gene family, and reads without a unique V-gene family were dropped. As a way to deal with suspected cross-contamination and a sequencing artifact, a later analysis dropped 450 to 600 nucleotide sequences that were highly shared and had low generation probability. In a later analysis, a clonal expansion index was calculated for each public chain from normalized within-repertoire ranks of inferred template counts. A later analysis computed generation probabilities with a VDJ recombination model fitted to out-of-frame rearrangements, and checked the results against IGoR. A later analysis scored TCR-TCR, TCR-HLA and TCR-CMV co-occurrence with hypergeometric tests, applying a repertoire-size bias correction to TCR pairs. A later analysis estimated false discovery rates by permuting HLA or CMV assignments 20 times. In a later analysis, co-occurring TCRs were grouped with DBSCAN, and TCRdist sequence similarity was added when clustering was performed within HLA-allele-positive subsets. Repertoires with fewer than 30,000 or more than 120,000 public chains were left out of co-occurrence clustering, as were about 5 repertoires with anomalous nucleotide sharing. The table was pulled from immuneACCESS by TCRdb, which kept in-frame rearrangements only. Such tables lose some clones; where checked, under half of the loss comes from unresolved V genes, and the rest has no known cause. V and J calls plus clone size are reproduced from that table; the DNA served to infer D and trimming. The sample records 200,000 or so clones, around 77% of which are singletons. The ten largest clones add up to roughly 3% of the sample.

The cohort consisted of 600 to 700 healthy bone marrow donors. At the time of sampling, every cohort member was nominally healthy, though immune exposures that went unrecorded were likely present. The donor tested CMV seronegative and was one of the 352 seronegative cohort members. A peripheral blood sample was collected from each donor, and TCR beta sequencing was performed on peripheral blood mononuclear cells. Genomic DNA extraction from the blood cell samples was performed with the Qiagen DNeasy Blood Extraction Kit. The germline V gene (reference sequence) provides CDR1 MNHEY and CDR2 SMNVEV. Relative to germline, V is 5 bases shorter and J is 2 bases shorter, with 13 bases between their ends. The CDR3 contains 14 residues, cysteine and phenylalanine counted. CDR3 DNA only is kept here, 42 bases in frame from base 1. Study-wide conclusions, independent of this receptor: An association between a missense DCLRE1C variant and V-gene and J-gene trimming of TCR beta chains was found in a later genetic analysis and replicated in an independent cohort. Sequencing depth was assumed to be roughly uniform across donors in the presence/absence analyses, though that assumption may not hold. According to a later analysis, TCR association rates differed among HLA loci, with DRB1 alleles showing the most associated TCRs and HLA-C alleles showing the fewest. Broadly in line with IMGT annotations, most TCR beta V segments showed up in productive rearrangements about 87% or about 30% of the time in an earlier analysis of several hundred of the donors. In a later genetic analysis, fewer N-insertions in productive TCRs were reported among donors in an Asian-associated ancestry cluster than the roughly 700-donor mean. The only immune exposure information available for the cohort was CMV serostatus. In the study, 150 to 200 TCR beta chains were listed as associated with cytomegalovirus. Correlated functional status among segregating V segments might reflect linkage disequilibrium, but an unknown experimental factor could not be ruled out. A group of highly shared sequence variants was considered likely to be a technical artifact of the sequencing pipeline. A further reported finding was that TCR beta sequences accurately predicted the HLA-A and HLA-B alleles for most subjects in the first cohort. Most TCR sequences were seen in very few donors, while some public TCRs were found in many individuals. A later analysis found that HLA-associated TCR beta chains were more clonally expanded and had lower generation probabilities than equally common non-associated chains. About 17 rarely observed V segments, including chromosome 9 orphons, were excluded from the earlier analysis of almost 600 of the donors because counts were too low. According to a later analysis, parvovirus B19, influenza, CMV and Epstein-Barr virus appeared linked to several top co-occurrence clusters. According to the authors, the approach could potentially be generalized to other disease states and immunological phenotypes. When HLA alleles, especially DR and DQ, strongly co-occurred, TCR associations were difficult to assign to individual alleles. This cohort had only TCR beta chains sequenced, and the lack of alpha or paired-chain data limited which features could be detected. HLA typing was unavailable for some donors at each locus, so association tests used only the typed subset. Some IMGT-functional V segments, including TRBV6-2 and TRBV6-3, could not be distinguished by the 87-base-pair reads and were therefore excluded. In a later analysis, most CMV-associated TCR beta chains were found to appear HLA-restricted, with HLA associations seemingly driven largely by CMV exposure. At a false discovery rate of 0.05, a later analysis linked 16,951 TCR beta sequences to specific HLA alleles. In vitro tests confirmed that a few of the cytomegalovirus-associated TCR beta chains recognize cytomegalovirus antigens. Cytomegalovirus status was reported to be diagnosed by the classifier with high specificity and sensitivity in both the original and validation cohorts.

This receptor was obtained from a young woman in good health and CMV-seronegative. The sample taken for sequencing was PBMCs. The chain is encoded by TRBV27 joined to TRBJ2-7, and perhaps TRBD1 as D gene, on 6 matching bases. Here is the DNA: TGTGCCAGCAGTCCGGGACAAGGGCCCTACGAGCAGTACTTC. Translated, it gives CASSPGQGPYEQYF.